This T cell receptor (beta chain) derives from a study of Ad26.COV2.S vaccination and SARS-CoV-2 variants (dated by TCRdb to about 2021). Regarding the research as a whole: Donors in the vaccine arm were drawn from COV1001, a multicentre, randomized, double-blind, placebo-controlled phase I-IIa trial testing Ad26.COV2.S in healthy adults. Sequencing of the TCRbeta repertoire served to evaluate the specificity and breadth of SARS-CoV-2-reactive T cell receptors following Ad26.COV2.S vaccination. A total of approximately 32 samples were included in the TCR-sequenced set, comprising around 19 Ad26.COV2.S vaccine recipients, 5 placebo recipients and 8 SARS-CoV-2 convalescent individuals. Throughout the experiments and outcome assessment, investigators stayed blinded to trial group allocation. Participants in the trial were split at random into five groups of five each, receiving low-dose or high-dose Ad26.COV2.S once or twice, or else placebo on both occasions. Ad26.COV2.S was given intramuscularly at 5x10^10 or 1x10^11 viral particles, as a single shot or as two shots 56 days apart. Here is what the overall study found, with its caveats: Non-spike TCR breadth was comparable between vaccine and placebo recipients, consistent with the vaccine containing only spike. The study was not powered for comparison of responses between vaccine doses or regimens. After vaccination, substantial breadth of spike-specific CD8+ and CD4+ T cell responses was reported. The authors noted that the TCR breadth and depth analyses may have underestimated total T cell responses. Spike-specific TCR breadth was higher in Ad26.COV2.S recipients than in placebo recipients (P = 0.0014).

Its CDR3 holds 13 amino acids, cysteine through phenylalanine. Of the read, only the CDR3 DNA is kept; its 39 bases are in frame from base 1. The germline V gene encodes CDR1 LNHDA and CDR2 SQIVND (reference sequence). Trimming at the junction amounts to 6 bases on V and 6 bases on J, and the germline ends lie 14 bases apart. The immunoSEQ Assay was used to sequence TCRbeta CDR3 regions. After extraction, genomic DNA underwent amplification by bias-controlled multiplex PCR, followed by high-throughput sequencing. As for the original processing: To quantify the absolute abundance of each unique TCRbeta CDR3 region, sequences were collapsed and filtered. Usable DNA was measured by amplifying reference genes present in all nucleated cells, and TCRbeta template counts were normalized to that usable DNA to estimate T cell fraction. Repertoire TCRs were annotated as SARS-CoV-2-specific by exact matching of V gene, CDR3 amino acid sequence and J gene to a known reactive TCR set. MIRA supplied the reference SARS-CoV-2 TCR set, which was filtered for enrichment in COVID-19-positive ImmuneCODE repertoires so that public or cross-reactive TCRs were removed. Using the MIRA antigens, annotated TCRs were further analysed by specific ORF or by position within an ORF. Breadth was defined as annotated unique rearrangements over total unique productive rearrangements; depth was the summed frequency of those rearrangements. Two-sided Wilcoxon rank-sum tests were used to compare TCR breadth between groups. TCRdb stores this immuneACCESS table with in-frame sequences only. Part of the clones is absent; in the studies checked, under half of the shortfall reflects unresolved V genes, and no reason is known for the rest. The DNA was the basis for D and trimming; V, J and clone size are from that table. The sample includes about 350,000 clones, with about nine tenths observed a single time. The ten largest clonotypes hold 6.4% of the sample.

The treatment or condition label for this specimen denotes: some 20 received Ad26.COV2.S at low or high dose, single or two shots; several received placebo; per-sample allocation not given. Repertoires of vaccine and placebo recipients were sequenced from samples collected on day 63 after the first injection. In Cohort 1b, 25 or so adults aged 18-55 years were enrolled at a single site in Boston, USA, between 29 July and 7 August 2020. As a vaccine, Ad26.COV2.S was a replication-incompetent adenovirus type 26 vector that expressed a prefusion-stabilized SARS-CoV-2 spike protein derived from the original Wuhan strain. This clone was seen only once. The antigen it recognizes is unknown. No much larger clonotype is one base removed from it; base qualities were not supplied.

The clonotype originates from a person between 18 and 60 years old who received the Ad26.COV2.S COVID-19 vaccine or a placebo. The chain couples TRBV19 to TRBJ1-2; the D segment cannot be called with confidence. Sample: peripheral blood, taken in a trial of Ad26.COV2.S vaccine versus placebo. The CDR3 region reads CASRDRGANGYTF. The nucleotide sequence is given as TGTGCCAGTAGAGATCGAGGTGCCAATGGCTACACCTTC.